The 32 T cell receptor beta chains reported below all come from one sample, sequenced in a study of beta chain features in type 1 diabetes. These TCRs are of unknown antigen specificity. The study, taken as a whole, reports: Moderately but significantly shorter TCRB CDR3s were found in Type 1 diabetes patients in all four CD4+ subsets.

Since all of the isolated RNA was reverse transcribed, expressed TCRB transcripts were what got sequenced. The table came from immunoSEQ multiplex PCR; TCRdb's copy has only in-frame clones and leaves some out. The repertoire holds a few hundred thousand clones, approximately 15% seen once, with about 0.018% in the top ten. The sample was naive CD4+ T cells from blood. The receptors were sampled from a man aged 30 to 45 with type 1 diabetes.

The V and J genes are TRBV4-1 and TRBJ1-4; D is undetermined. V dropped 7 bases and J dropped 8 bases, with 17 bases sitting between them. There are 14 residues in the CDR3. Germline V gene lookup returns CDR1 MGHRA and CDR2 YSYEKL. The CDR3 spells CASTVPGGGEKLFF. The CDR3 bases are TGCGCCAGCACCGTTCCGGGAGGCGGGGAAAAACTGTTTTTT.

The V gene is TRBV5-6, the J gene TRBJ2-3; 12 nucleotides align to TRBD2. From germline, CDR1 is SGHDT and CDR2 YYEEEE. Trimming cost V 0 bases and J 6 bases; bases outside gene matches: 8. The CDR3 is 17 residues long. The CDR3 DNA sequence: TGTGCCAGCAGCTTGGGGCAACTAGCGGGAGGTCCGGATACGCAGTATTTT. It codes for CASSLGQLAGGPDTQYF.

This clone turned up a few times. V gene TRBV5-6 combines with J gene TRBJ1-2; perhaps TRBD1 as D (6 bases). The CDR3 is made up of 15 amino acids. Germline values: CDR1 SGHDT, CDR2 YYEEEE. The V and J ends lost 0 bases and 4 bases respectively, with 13 bases between them. CDR3 nucleotides: TGTGCCAGCAGCTTGGGACCCCAAGGGGGCTATGGCTACACCTTC. Protein product: CASSLGPQGGYGYTF.

This clone has only a few counts. This sequence joins TRBV18 and TRBJ2-6, with 8 bases that match TRBD1. Trimming at V came to 2 bases and at J to 4 bases, leaving 4 bases not matched to a gene. CDR3 size: 16 residues. From germline, CDR1 is KGHSH and CDR2 LQKENI. The CDR3 loop is CASSPATGVGANVLTF. The DNA of the CDR3 is TGTGCCAGCTCACCAGCGACAGGGGTCGGGGCCAACGTCCTGACTTTC.

This clone was recorded a few times. V is TRBV2 and J is TRBJ1-1; TRBD1 might be the D (6 bases). The V gene lost 5 bases and the J gene lost 8 bases, with 12 bases spanning the gap. Germline-derived CDR1 and CDR2 are SNHLY and FYNNEI. The CDR3 loop spans 12 amino acids. This chain's CDR3 is CASSSEGGEAFF. DNA of the CDR3: TGTGCCAGCAGTTCTGAGGGGGGGGAAGCTTTCTTT.

The J gene is TRBJ1-2, the V gene TRBV18; D perhaps matches TRBD1 (5 bases). Germline CDR1 and CDR2: KGHSH and LQKENI. This CDR3 is 12 amino acids long. Trimming cost V 8 bases and J 3 bases, with 10 bases left between them. CDR3 coding DNA: TGTGCCAGCGGGGCCCAGGACTATGGCTACACCTTC. As protein: CASGAQDYGYTF.

The V call is TRBV5-1, the J call TRBJ2-1; 7 nucleotides line up with TRBD2. Per the germline V gene, CDR1 is SGHRS and CDR2 is YFSETQ. V shed 1 base and J 7 bases; nucleotides not matched to a gene: 17. The CDR3 runs 18 residues. The CDR3 loop reads CASSLFQGSQRDGNEQFF. The CDR3 nucleotides are TGCGCCAGCAGCTTGTTCCAAGGGAGCCAGCGGGACGGGAATGAGCAGTTCTTC.

This chain's CDR3 is CASSVHGGSSYNEQFF. DNA for the CDR3: TGTGCCAGCAGCGTTCACGGGGGGAGCTCCTACAATGAGCAGTTCTTC. The V gene is TRBV5-6, the J gene TRBJ2-1, with 7 bases that match TRBD2. V trimming: 4 bases; J trimming: 0 bases; junction bases outside the gene matches: 7. The CDR3 consists of 16 residues. Germline V lookup: CDR1 SGHDT, CDR2 YYEEEE.

This clone was observed a handful of times. The chain links TRBV30 to TRBJ1-5; 7 bases align to TRBD1. The CDR3 runs to 14 residues. V lost 2 bases and J lost 6; bases outside the gene matches: 7. The germline CDR1 and CDR2 sequences are GTSNPN and SVGIG (reference sequence). The CDR3 here is CAWSTRQGSQPQHF. CDR3 sequence (DNA): TGTGCCTGGAGTACCCGACAGGGAAGTCAGCCCCAGCATTTT.

V and J are TRBV30 and TRBJ2-7, with 9 bases identical to TRBD2. The CDR3 is 14 residues long. The germline gives CDR1 GTSNPN, CDR2 SVGIG (reference sequence). V shed 8 bases and J 1 base; nucleotides not matched to a gene: 9. CDR3 in DNA: TGTGCCCTTGATATAGCGGGAGTATCCTACGAGCAGTACTTC. It yields the protein CALDIAGVSYEQYF.

This clone was found a few times. CDR3 in amino acids: CSALTSYEQYF. The CDR3 nucleotides are TGCAGCGCATTAACTAGCTACGAGCAGTACTTC. V and J are TRBV29-1 and TRBJ2-7; D may be TRBD2 (5 bases). V was clipped by 7 bases and J by 3 bases, with 10 bases between them. The CDR3 is 11 residues long. The germline gives CDR1 SQVTM, CDR2 ANQGSEA.

This clone was counted a few times. The rearrangement links TRBV7-6 to TRBJ2-3; D is undetermined. Deletions cut 1 base from V and 6 bases from J, with 5 bases between. This CDR3 comprises 12 residues. The germline V gene encodes CDR1 SGHVS and CDR2 FNYEAQ. This CDR3 reads CASSLDADTQYF. The CDR3 coding sequence is TGTGCCAGCAGCTTAGATGCGGATACGCAGTATTTT.

V gene TRBV30 combines with J gene TRBJ2-1; D is ambiguous. The CDR3 has 12 residues. Germline CDR1 reads GTSNPN; CDR2 reads SVGIG (reference sequence). V dropped 2 bases and J dropped 5 bases, with 7 bases sitting between them. The CDR3 spells CAWSRIDNEQFF. CDR3 in DNA: TGTGCCTGGAGTCGCATAGACAATGAGCAGTTCTTC.

The genes are TRBV4-2 and TRBJ2-3; no firm D call. V lost 2 bases and J 1 base, leaving 13 bases between the germline ends. There are 16 residues in the CDR3. Germline V gene sequence: CDR1 LGHNA, CDR2 YNFKEQ. The CDR3 region is CASSQNFGLGTDTQYF. DNA of the CDR3: TGTGCCAGCAGCCAAAATTTTGGGCTGGGCACAGATACGCAGTATTTT.

In this sample, this clone turned up a few times. This chain uses TRBV4-1 with TRBJ2-1; 10 nucleotides line up with TRBD2. Germline trimming cut 5 bases from V and 2 bases from J; bases unmatched to any gene: 3. CDR3 length: 15 amino acids. Per the germline V gene, CDR1 is MGHRA and CDR2 is YSYEKL. DNA of the CDR3: TGCGCCAGCAGCGAAAGCGGGGGGGCCTACAATGAGCAGTTCTTC. Translating it yields CASSESGGAYNEQFF.

The genes are TRBV7-9 and TRBJ2-5; 7 bases are shared with TRBD2. There are 14 residues in the CDR3. Germline V gene lookup returns CDR1 SEHNR and CDR2 FQNEAQ (reference sequence). Losses at the gene ends were 5 bases for V and 1 base for J; bases not matched to a gene: 4. CDR3 sequence reads: CASSPSGTQETQYF. The CDR3 DNA is TGTGCCAGCAGCCCCAGCGGGACCCAAGAGACCCAGTACTTC.

A single count supports this clone. V and J are TRBV4-2 and TRBJ1-3; TRBD1 aligns across 7 bases. The CDR3 length is 15 residues. With V trimmed by 0 bases and J by 4 bases, 3 bases remained unmatched. Germline V lookup: CDR1 LGHNA, CDR2 YNFKEQ. CDR3 in DNA: TGTGCCAGCAGCCAAGAAAGGGGGCCGGGAAACACCATATATTTT. This translates into CASSQERGPGNTIYF.

V gene TRBV2 combines with J gene TRBJ2-3; 8 nucleotides align to TRBD2. This CDR3 has 16 residues. V was clipped by 4 bases and J by 4 bases; unmatched bases: 10. CDR1 is SNHLY, CDR2 FYNNEI, per germline. Here the CDR3 DNA reads TGTGCCAGCAGTGTAGTGGTAGCGGGGACCTCAGATACGCAGTATTTT. Encoded protein: CASSVVVAGTSDTQYF.

This clone was found a few times. The genes are TRBV23-1 and TRBJ1-2, with D maybe TRBD1 (6 bases). TRBV23-1 carries the ORF label, with uncertain function. The CDR3 is 16 amino acids. V was cut by 7 bases and J by 1 base, with 19 bases left in between. As DNA, the CDR3 is TGCGCCAGCATCCCTAGAAAGGGGGATGGTAACTATGGCTACACCTTC. Residues: CASIPRKGDGNYGYTF.

The chain links TRBV28 to TRBJ2-7; TRBD1 matches 11 bases. V was clipped by 6 bases and J by 0 bases; unmatched bases: 4. The CDR3 has 15 residues. Per the germline V gene, CDR1 is MDHEN and CDR2 is SYDVKM. Here the CDR3 reads CASRTGTGGSYEQYF. The CDR3 DNA is TGTGCCAGCAGGACCGGGACAGGGGGCTCCTACGAGCAGTACTTC.

V is TRBV18 and J is TRBJ2-3, with a tentative D call TRBD2 (6 bases). This CDR3 is 14 amino acids long. The germline V and J ends were trimmed by 3 bases and 1 base, with 8 bases remaining between them. Germline lookup yields CDR1 KGHSH and CDR2 LQKENI. The CDR3 loop reads CASSPSSGTDTQYF. The CDR3 coding sequence is TGTGCCAGCTCACCTTCTAGCGGCACAGATACGCAGTATTTT.

This clone was detected only a few times. This chain connects TRBV29-1 to TRBJ2-1; tentative D call: TRBD1 (5 bases). The CDR3 has 13 residues. Per the germline V gene, CDR1 is SQVTM and CDR2 is ANQGSEA. Trimming stripped 8 bases from V and 0 bases from J, with 11 bases between. CDR3 residues: CSSRQSSYNEQFF. In DNA form, the CDR3 reads TGCAGCTCCAGACAGAGCTCCTACAATGAGCAGTTCTTC.

This clone was counted only a few times. The chain employs TRBV6-6 and TRBJ2-2; TRBD1 aligns across 7 bases. The J segment lost 0 bases and the V segment lost 6 bases, leaving 4 bases of the junction unmatched. The germline CDR1 and CDR2 sequences are MNHNY and SVGAGI (reference sequence). This CDR3 contains 15 residues. CDR3 sequence (DNA): TGTGCCAGCAGGACCGGGACAGCGAACACCGGGGAGCTGTTTTTT. This translates into CASRTGTANTGELFF.

This clone came up a few times. This chain links TRBV6-5 with TRBJ2-7; 11 bases fit TRBD1. The V gene's germline CDR1 is MNHEY and CDR2 SVGAGI. Trimming at V came to 2 bases and at J to 5 bases, leaving 8 bases not matched to a gene. This CDR3 is 16 amino acids long. In DNA, the CDR3 is TGTGCCAGCAGTTACGATCGGACAGGGGGCACCCACGAGCAGTACTTC. Translation gives CASSYDRTGGTHEQYF.

This clone was picked up a small number of times. The J gene is TRBJ2-1, the V gene TRBV5-1; perhaps TRBD1 as D (5 bases). Trimming took off 3 bases at V and 9 bases at J, with 10 bases between the two ends. CDR1 SGHRS and CDR2 YFSETQ come from the germline V gene. CDR3 length: 12 amino acids. CDR3 sequence reads: CASSSVGAEQFF. The CDR3 region has the DNA TGCGCCAGCAGCTCGGTAGGGGCTGAGCAGTTCTTC.

The rearrangement links TRBV25-1 to TRBJ2-3; TRBD1 might be the D (7 bases). CDR1 is MGHDK and CDR2 is SYGVNS in the germline V gene. Trimming took 6 bases from V and 7 from J, leaving 14 bases between them. The CDR3 consists of 13 residues. The CDR3 DNA sequence: TGTGCCAGCAGCCCCGCAGGGGGGAATACGCAGTATTTT. Its protein is CASSPAGGNTQYF.

The rearrangement joins TRBV5-6 to TRBJ1-2, with D perhaps matching TRBD1 (6 bases). V was shortened by 0 bases and J by 12 bases, with 12 bases between the two germline ends. Germline CDR1 reads SGHDT; CDR2 reads YYEEEE. This CDR3 comprises 12 residues. CDR3 in amino acids: CASSLVQGVHTF. The CDR3 DNA follows: TGTGCCAGCAGCTTGGTACAGGGTGTCCACACCTTC.

This clone occurred a few times. This chain uses TRBV4-2 with TRBJ2-7, with TRBD1 identical over 7 bases. The CDR3 runs 15 residues. With V trimmed by 0 bases and J by 1 base, 3 bases remained unmatched. CDR1 is LGHNA and CDR2 is YNFKEQ in the germline V gene. CDR3 residues: CASSQDRGQSYEQYF. In nucleotides, the CDR3 is TGTGCCAGCAGCCAAGATAGGGGACAGTCCTACGAGCAGTACTTC.

The rearrangement joins TRBV5-1 to TRBJ2-7; weak D call: TRBD2 (5 bases). Germline CDR1 SGHRS, CDR2 YFSETQ. Trimming took off 4 bases at V and 2 bases at J, with 16 bases between the two ends. The CDR3 consists of 15 residues. The CDR3 here is CASSSDIGGPYEQYF. CDR3 nucleotide sequence: TGCGCCAGCAGCAGTGACATCGGAGGCCCCTACGAGCAGTACTTC.

This clone was observed a few times. This rearrangement joins TRBV11-1 to TRBJ2-7; 11 bases map to TRBD2. Trimming took 5 bases from V and 4 from J; bases not matched to a gene: 4. The CDR3 runs to 14 residues. Germline CDR1 SGHAT, CDR2 FQDESV (reference sequence). CDR3 sequence reads: CASSGGLAEYEQYF. In DNA form, the CDR3 reads TGTGCCAGCAGCGGGGGACTAGCGGAGTACGAGCAGTACTTC.

This clone was detected a few times. The genes are TRBV6-1 and TRBJ2-1; D is undetermined. CDR3 size: 14 residues. Trimming removed 1 base from V and 6 bases from J, with 10 bases in between. CDR1 is MNHNS and CDR2 is SASEGT in the germline V gene. As DNA, the CDR3 is TGTGCCAGCAGTGAAGGGCCATCAAGCAATGAGCAGTTCTTC. It encodes CASSEGPSSNEQFF.

The chain is built from TRBV30 and TRBJ2-7; TRBD1 agrees at 7 bases. This CDR3 is 13 amino acids long. The junction had 4 bases not matched to a gene; V was cut back by 3 bases and J by 2 bases. Looked up from germline, CDR1 is GTSNPN and CDR2 is SVGIG (reference sequence). CDR3 nucleotides: TGTGCCTGGAGCCCAGGGACAGCCTACGAGCAGTACTTC. Translating gives CAWSPGTAYEQYF. The entire variable domain, with the rest obtained from reference TRBV30 and TRBJ2-7, is as follows: SQTIHQWPATLVQPVGSPLSLECTVEGTSNPNLYWYRQAAGRGLQLLFYSVGIGQISSEVPQNLSASRPQDRQFILSSKKLLLSDSGFYLCAWSPGTAYEQYFGPGTRLTVT.